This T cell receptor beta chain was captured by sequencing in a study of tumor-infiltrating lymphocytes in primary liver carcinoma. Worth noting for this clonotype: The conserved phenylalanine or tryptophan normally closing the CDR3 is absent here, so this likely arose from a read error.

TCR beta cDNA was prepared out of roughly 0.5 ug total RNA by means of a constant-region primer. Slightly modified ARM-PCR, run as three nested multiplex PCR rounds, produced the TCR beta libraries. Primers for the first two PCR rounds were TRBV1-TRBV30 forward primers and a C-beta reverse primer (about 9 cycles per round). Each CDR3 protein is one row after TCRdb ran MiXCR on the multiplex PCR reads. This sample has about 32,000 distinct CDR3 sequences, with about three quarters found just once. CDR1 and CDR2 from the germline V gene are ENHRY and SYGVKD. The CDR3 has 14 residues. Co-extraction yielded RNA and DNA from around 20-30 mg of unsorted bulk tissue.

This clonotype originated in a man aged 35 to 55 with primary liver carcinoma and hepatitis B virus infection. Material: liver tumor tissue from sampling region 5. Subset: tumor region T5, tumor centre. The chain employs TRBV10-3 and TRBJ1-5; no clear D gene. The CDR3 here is CGISEYEGDQPQHY. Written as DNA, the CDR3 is TGTGGCATCAGTGAGTATGAAGGCGATCAGCCCCAGCATTAT.